Listed here are 10 T cell receptor beta chains from one sample, sequenced in a study of T cell responses to AZD1222 COVID-19 vaccine. Produced via immunoSEQ multiplex PCR; TCRdb's table is partial and in-frame only. Of approximately 100,000 clones listed, roughly 91% are singletons. The sample was peripheral blood, taken 28 days after the second AZD1222 dose. All receptors come from an adult who received the AZD1222 COVID-19 vaccine.

V usage is TRBV18 and J usage is TRBJ1-5; D is undetermined. The CDR3 has 14 residues. V dropped 6 bases and J dropped 9 bases, with 18 bases sitting between them. Per the germline V gene, CDR1 is KGHSH and CDR2 is LQKENI. The CDR3 DNA reads TGTGCCAGCTCCCCAGGAGAATCCCTATTGCCCCAGCATTTT. It is translated as CASSPGESLLPQHF. Full variable domain (outside the CDR3, taken from reference TRBV18 and TRBJ1-5): NAGVMQNPRHLVRRRGQEARLRCSPMKGHSHVYWYRQLPEEGLKFMVYLQKENIIDESGMPKERFSAEFPKEGPSILRIQQVVRGDSAAYFCASSPGESLLPQHFGDGTRLSIL.

The V call is TRBV12-5, the J call TRBJ1-5, with D unresolved. Trimming cost V 2 bases and J 4 bases, with 6 bases left between them. In germline, CDR1 is LGHNT, CDR2 FRNRAP. This CDR3 has 13 amino acids. CDR3 sequence (DNA): TGTGCTAGTGGTTTGAAAGAAAATCAGCCCCAGCATTTT. It encodes CASGLKENQPQHF.

The chain employs TRBV6-5 and TRBJ1-2, with D unclear. Deletions cut 3 bases from V and 0 bases from J, with 11 bases between. The length of the CDR3 is 15 residues. CDR1 is MNHEY, CDR2 SVGAGI, per germline. The CDR3: CASSYGPASNYGYTF. The CDR3, as DNA: TGTGCCAGCAGTTATGGGCCAGCTTCTAACTATGGCTACACCTTC.

The V gene is TRBV2, the J gene TRBJ1-5; maybe TRBD1 (5 bases). The V end lost 6 bases, the J end lost 0 bases, and 9 bases lay between the germline ends. Germline assignment: CDR1 SNHLY and CDR2 FYNNEI. This CDR3 comprises 14 residues. This chain's CDR3 is CASSQGDSNQPQHF. DNA of the CDR3: TGTGCCAGCAGCCAGGGAGATAGCAATCAGCCCCAGCATTTT. Full variable domain (missing parts from reference TRBV2 and TRBJ1-5): EPEVTQTPSHQVTQMGQEVILRCVPISNHLYFYWYRQILGQKVEFLVSFYNNEISEKSEIFDDQFSVERPDGSNFTLKIRSTKLEDSAMYFCASSQGDSNQPQHFGDGTRLSIL.

Note on this clone: In the same sample, other DNA sequences code for this CDR3. The chain carries TRBV18 and TRBJ2-7; 9 bases agree with TRBD1. CDR3 size: 14 residues. V dropped 5 bases and J dropped 3; count of bases not matched to a gene: 5. Germline V gene data show CDR1 as KGHSH and CDR2 as LQKENI. CDR3 sequence (DNA): TGTGCCAGCTCAAGCCGGGACAGGGTCTACGAGCAGTACTTC. This encodes CASSSRDRVYEQYF.

The chain couples TRBV11-2 to TRBJ1-6, with D perhaps matching TRBD1 (6 bases). V was pared by 7 bases and J by 3 bases, with 10 bases between. The CDR3 extends over 14 amino acids. Per the germline V gene, CDR1 is SGHAT and CDR2 is FQNNGV. Here the CDR3 DNA reads TGTGCCAGCACCCGGACAGACTATAATTCACCCCTCCACTTT. Its protein product is CASTRTDYNSPLHF.

The chain combines TRBV6-5 with TRBJ1-1; TRBD1 might be the D (5 bases). The germline V and J ends were trimmed by 6 bases and 4 bases, with 12 bases remaining between them. CDR3 size: 13 residues. Germline V lookup: CDR1 MNHEY, CDR2 SVGAGI. This chain's CDR3 is CASRLVGGTEAFF. In nucleotides, the CDR3 is TGTGCCAGCAGGCTAGTGGGGGGCACTGAAGCTTTCTTT.

The genes are TRBV18 and TRBJ1-6; D gene uncertain. CDR1 KGHSH and CDR2 LQKENI come from the germline V gene. The V and J ends lost 1 base and 10 bases respectively, with 14 bases between them. This CDR3 region has 15 residues. CDR3 nucleotides: TGTGCCAGCTCACCACAGGGATACCCTAGCTCACCCCTCCACTTT. Protein sequence: CASSPQGYPSSPLHF.

The V and J genes are TRBV6-5 and TRBJ1-4; 8 bases are shared with TRBD1. Germline CDR1 reads MNHEY; CDR2 reads SVGAGI. V was pared by 6 bases and J by 3 bases, with 3 bases of the junction left unmatched. The CDR3 totals 14 residues. CDR3 in amino acids: CASSRGQANEKLFF. In DNA form, the CDR3 reads TGTGCCAGCAGCCGGGGACAGGCTAATGAAAAACTGTTTTTT.

The chain carries TRBV2 and TRBJ2-1; TRBD2 might be the D (6 bases). The ends were cut back, 0 bases at V and 7 bases at J, with 7 bases in the middle. The CDR3 extends over 13 amino acids. Germline-derived CDR1 and CDR2 are SNHLY and FYNNEI. CDR3 sequence reads: CASSEAEGNEQFF. The CDR3 nucleotides read TGTGCCAGCAGTGAAGCGGAGGGGAATGAGCAGTTCTTC. Variable domain in full (rest from reference TRBV2 and TRBJ2-1): EPEVTQTPSHQVTQMGQEVILRCVPISNHLYFYWYRQILGQKVEFLVSFYNNEISEKSEIFDDQFSVERPDGSNFTLKIRSTKLEDSAMYFCASSEAEGNEQFFGPGTRLTVL.